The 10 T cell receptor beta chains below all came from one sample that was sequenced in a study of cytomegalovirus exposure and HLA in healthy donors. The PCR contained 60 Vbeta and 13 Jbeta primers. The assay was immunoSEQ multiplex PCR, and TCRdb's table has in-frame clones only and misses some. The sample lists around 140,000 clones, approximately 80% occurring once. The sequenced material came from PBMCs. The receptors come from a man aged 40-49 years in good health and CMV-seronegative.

CDR3 bases: TGTGCCAGCAGCTTGTTACTAGCGGGGGGCCATGATACGCAGTATTTT. This gives the protein CASSLLLAGGHDTQYF. V and J are TRBV7-3 and TRBJ2-3; 12 bases match TRBD2. Germline V gene data show CDR1 as SGHTA and CDR2 as FQGTGA. Trimming at V came to 3 bases and at J to 6 bases, leaving 7 bases not matched to a gene. CDR3 length equals 16 residues.

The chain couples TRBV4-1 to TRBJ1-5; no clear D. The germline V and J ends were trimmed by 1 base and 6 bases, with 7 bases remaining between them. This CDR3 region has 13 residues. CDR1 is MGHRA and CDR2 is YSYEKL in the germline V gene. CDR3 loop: CASSQVVGQPQHF. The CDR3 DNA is TGCGCCAGCAGCCAAGTTGTCGGTCAGCCCCAGCATTTT.

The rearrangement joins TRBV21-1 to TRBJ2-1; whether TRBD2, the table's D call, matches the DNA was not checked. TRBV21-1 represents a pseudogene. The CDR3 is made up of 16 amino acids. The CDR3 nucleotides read TGTGCCAGCAGCAAAGGAAGCGGGACTAGTAAAGATGAGCAGTTCTTC. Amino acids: CASSKGSGTSKDEQFF.

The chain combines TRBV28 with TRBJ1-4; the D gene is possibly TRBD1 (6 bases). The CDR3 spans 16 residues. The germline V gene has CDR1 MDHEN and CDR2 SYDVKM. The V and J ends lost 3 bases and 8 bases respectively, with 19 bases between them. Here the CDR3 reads CASSFWDISKSEKLFF. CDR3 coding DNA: TGTGCCAGCAGTTTTTGGGACATCAGCAAGTCAGAAAAACTGTTTTTT.

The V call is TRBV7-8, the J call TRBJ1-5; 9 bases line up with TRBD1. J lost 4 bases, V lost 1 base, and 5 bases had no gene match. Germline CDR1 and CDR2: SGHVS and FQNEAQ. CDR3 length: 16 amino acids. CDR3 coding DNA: TGTGCCAGCAGCTTAGGGACAGGGGTCGGTAATCAGCCCCAGCATTTT. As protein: CASSLGTGVGNQPQHF.

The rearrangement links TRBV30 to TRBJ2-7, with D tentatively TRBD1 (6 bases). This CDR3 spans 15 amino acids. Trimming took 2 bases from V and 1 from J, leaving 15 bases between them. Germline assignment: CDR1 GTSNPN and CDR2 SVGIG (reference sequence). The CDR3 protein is CAWSLPAGVSYEQYF. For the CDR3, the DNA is TGTGCCTGGAGTCTCCCCGCAGGGGTATCCTACGAGCAGTACTTC.

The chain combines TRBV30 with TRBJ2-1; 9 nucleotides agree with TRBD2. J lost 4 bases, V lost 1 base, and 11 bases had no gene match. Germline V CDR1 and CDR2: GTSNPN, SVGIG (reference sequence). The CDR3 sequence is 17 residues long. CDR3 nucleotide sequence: TGTGCCTGGAGTGCTGCGGGAGGGCCACTTTTATACAATGAGCAGTTCTTC. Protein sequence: CAWSAAGGPLLYNEQFF.

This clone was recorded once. The CDR3 region has the DNA TGTGCCAGCTCACCAGGGACAAATAATTCACCCCTCCACTTT. The encoded protein is CASSPGTNNSPLHF. The J gene is TRBJ1-6, the V gene TRBV18; weak D call: TRBD1 (6 bases). Trimming removed 2 bases from V and 5 bases from J, with 7 bases in between. The germline V gene has CDR1 KGHSH and CDR2 LQKENI. This CDR3 region has 14 residues.

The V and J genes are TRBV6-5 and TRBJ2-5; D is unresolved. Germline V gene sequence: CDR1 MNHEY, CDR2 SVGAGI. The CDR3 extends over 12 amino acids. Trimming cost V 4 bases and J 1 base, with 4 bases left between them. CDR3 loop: CASSSPQETQYF. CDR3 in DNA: TGTGCCAGCAGTTCTCCCCAAGAGACCCAGTACTTC.

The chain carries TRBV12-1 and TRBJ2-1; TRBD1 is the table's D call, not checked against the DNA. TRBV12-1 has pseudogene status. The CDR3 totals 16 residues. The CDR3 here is CASSSARDQGSDEQFF. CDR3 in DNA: TGTGCCAGCAGCTCCGCCCGGGACCAGGGGTCTGATGAGCAGTTCTTC.